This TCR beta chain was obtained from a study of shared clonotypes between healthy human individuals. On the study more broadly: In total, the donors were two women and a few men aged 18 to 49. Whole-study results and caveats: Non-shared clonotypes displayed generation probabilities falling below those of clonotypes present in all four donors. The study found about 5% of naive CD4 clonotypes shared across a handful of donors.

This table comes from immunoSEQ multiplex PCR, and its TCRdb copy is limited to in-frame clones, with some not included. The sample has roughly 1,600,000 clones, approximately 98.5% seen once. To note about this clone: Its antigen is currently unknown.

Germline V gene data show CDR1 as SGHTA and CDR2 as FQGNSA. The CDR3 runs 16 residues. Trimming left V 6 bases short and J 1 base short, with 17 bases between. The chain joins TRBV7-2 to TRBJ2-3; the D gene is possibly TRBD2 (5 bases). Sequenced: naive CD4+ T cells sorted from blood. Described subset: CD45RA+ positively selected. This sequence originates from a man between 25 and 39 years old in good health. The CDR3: CASSGLGAQGTDTQYF. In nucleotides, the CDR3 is TGTGCCAGCAGTGGGTTGGGAGCTCAGGGCACAGATACGCAGTATTTT.